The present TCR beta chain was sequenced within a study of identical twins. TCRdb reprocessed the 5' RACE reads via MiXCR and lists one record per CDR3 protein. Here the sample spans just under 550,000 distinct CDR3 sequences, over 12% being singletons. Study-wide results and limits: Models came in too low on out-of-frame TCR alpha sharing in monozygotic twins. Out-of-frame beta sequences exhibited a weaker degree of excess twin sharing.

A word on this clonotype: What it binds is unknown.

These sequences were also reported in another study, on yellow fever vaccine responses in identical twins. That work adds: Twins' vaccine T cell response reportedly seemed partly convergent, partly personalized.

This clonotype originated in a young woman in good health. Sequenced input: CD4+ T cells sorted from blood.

In DNA form, the CDR3 reads TGTGCCAGCAGCGCGGGAGGGGGGGCCGGCTACGAGCAGTACGTC. The encoded protein is CASSAGGGAGYEQYV. The rearrangement uses TRBV28 and TRBJ2-7, with TRBD2 identical over 9 bases. CDR3 size: 15 residues. Germline CDR1 is MDHEN and CDR2 is SYDVKM. V lost 6 bases, J lost 3 bases, and 9 bases stayed unmatched.